This T cell receptor beta chain was recorded in a study of beta chain features in type 1 diabetes. Study-level points and caveats: Among patients with Type 1 diabetes, TCRB CDR3s were moderately but significantly shorter in every one of the four CD4+ subsets.

Expressed TCRB transcripts got sequenced, as all isolated RNA was reverse transcribed. The average read count of naive, central memory and regulatory T cell samples was about 3.57 million. Sequencing was performed with immunoSEQ multiplex PCR; in TCRdb, only in-frame clones are kept and a portion is missing. The sample lists about 700,000 clones, 13% occurring once. The V gene's germline CDR1 is SGHDT and CDR2 YYEEEE. V was pared by 3 bases and J by 6 bases, with 13 bases between. This CDR3 spans 14 amino acids. A remark on this clone: Its antigen is undetermined.

Sequencing used naive CD4+ T cells from blood. This sequence was found in a man younger than 35 with type 1 diabetes. J is TRBJ2-1 and V is TRBV5-6; D assignment may be TRBD1 or TRBD2 (5 bases each). CDR3 protein: CASSSTGALNEQFF. In DNA, the CDR3 is TGTGCCAGCAGCTCGACCGGGGCCCTCAATGAGCAGTTCTTC.